The 9 T cell receptor beta chains listed next were all sequenced from one sample in a study of Ad26.COV2.S vaccination and SARS-CoV-2 variants. Here immunoSEQ multiplex PCR was the method, and the copy in TCRdb shows in-frame clones only, minus some. The sample holds approximately 360,000 clones, 83% seen once. This sample's treatment: roughly 20 received Ad26.COV2.S at low or high dose, single or two shots; roughly five received placebo; per-sample allocation not given. Day 63 after the first injection of vaccine or placebo was the sampling time. Sequenced material: peripheral blood, taken in a trial of Ad26.COV2.S vaccine versus placebo. The receptor source for this set is a person aged 18-60 years who received the Ad26.COV2.S COVID-19 vaccine or a placebo.

The chain couples TRBV11-3 to TRBJ1-1; 7 bases agree with TRBD1. Germline lookup yields CDR1 SGHNT and CDR2 YENEEA. The V and J ends lost 3 bases and 6 bases, in that order; junction bases with no gene match: 7. The length of the CDR3 is 14 residues. CDR3 coding DNA: TGTGCCAGCAGCTTGCTTACAGGGGCGGCTGAAGCTTTCTTT. It encodes CASSLLTGAAEAFF.

The V call is TRBV5-6, the J call TRBJ1-3, with 7 bases identical to TRBD1. Germline-derived CDR1 and CDR2 are SGHDT and YYEEEE. The CDR3 extends over 16 amino acids. V trimming: 3 bases; J trimming: 4 bases; junction bases outside the gene matches: 10. The CDR3 DNA reads TGTGCCAGCAGCTGGATTGACAGGGAAGGGGGAAACACCATATATTTT. Its protein product is CASSWIDREGGNTIYF.

This chain links TRBV27 with TRBJ1-2; 8 positions agree with TRBD1. The ends lost 6 bases at V and 3 bases at J; junction bases unmatched: 6. The germline V gene encodes CDR1 MNHEY and CDR2 SMNVEV (reference sequence). This CDR3 contains 14 residues. The CDR3 region has the DNA TGTGCCAGCAGCCGGGACAGGCGCCACTATGGCTACACCTTC. This gives the protein CASSRDRRHYGYTF.

The chain has TRBV24-1 and TRBJ2-1; 8 positions match TRBD1. The CDR3 totals 18 residues. CDR1 KGHDR and CDR2 SFDVKD come from the germline V gene. V was pared by 4 bases and J by 4 bases, with 14 bases of the junction left unmatched. The CDR3 loop reads CATSDRTGPYSIYNEQFF. The CDR3 DNA is TGTGCCACCAGTGACAGGACAGGGCCCTATTCCATTTACAATGAGCAGTTCTTC.

V usage is TRBV7-9 and J usage is TRBJ1-2; 7 bases are a match to TRBD1. Losses at the gene ends were 7 bases for V and 8 bases for J; bases not matched to a gene: 13. There are 14 residues in the CDR3. Germline lookup yields CDR1 SEHNR and CDR2 FQNEAQ (reference sequence). For the CDR3, the DNA is TGTGCCAGCACCACGTTAGGGACAGCTGGCGGCTACACCTTC. Its translation: CASTTLGTAGGYTF.

This chain connects TRBV2 to TRBJ1-5, with 10 bases fitting TRBD1. V was pared by 6 bases and J by 2 bases, with 4 bases of the junction left unmatched. This CDR3 is 15 amino acids long. Looked up from germline, CDR1 is SNHLY and CDR2 is FYNNEI. The DNA for the CDR3 is TGTGCCAGCAGGAGGGACAGGGGTCGCAATCAGCCCCAGCATTTT. Its translation: CASRRDRGRNQPQHF.

Here the CDR3 DNA reads TGCAGTGCTAGTGGGCCAGGAGGAGCAGATACGCAGTATTTT. Its translation is CSASGPGGADTQYF. The rearrangement links TRBV20-1 to TRBJ2-3; D is perhaps TRBD2 (5 bases). V lost 3 bases and J 4 bases, leaving 14 bases between the germline ends. CDR1 is DFQATT and CDR2 is SNEGSKA in the germline V gene (reference sequence). The CDR3 has 14 residues.

The genes are TRBV5-1 and TRBJ2-1, with 10 positions matching TRBD2. The junction had 8 bases not matched to a gene; V was cut back by 4 bases and J by 7 bases. The CDR3 contains 15 residues. Germline V gene lookup returns CDR1 SGHRS and CDR2 YFSETQ. CDR3 sequence: CASSPLAGSDNEQFF. The CDR3 DNA sequence: TGCGCCAGCAGCCCACTAGCGGGAAGTGATAATGAGCAGTTCTTC.

A note on this clone: An end of the junction does not agree with germline; a read error may underlie this. The V gene is TRBV28, the J gene TRBJ2-7; D possibly corresponds to TRBD2 (6 bases). This CDR3 spans 15 amino acids. Looked up from germline, CDR1 is MDHEN and CDR2 is SYDVKM. The CDR3 spells CANSSPAGRVREQYF. The CDR3 DNA sequence: TGTGCCAACAGTTCCCCAGCGGGCCGCGTCCGCGAGCAGTACTTC.